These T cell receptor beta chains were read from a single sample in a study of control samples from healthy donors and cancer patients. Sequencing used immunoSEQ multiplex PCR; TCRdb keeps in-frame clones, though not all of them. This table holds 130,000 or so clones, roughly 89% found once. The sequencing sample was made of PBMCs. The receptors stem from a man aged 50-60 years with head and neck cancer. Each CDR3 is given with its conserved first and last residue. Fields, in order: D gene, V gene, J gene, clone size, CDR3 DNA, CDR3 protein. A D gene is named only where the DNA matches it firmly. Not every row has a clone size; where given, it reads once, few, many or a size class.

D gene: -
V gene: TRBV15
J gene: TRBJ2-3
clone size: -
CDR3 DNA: TGTGCCACCAGCAGTCCACGCACAGATACGCAGTATTTT
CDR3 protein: CATSSPRTDTQYF

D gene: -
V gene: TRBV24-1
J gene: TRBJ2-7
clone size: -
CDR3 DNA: TGTGCCACCAGTGTAAGTGACGAGCAGTACTTC
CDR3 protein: CATSVSDEQYF

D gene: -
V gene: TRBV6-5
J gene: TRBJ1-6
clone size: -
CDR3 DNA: TGTGCCAGCAGGAAACAGGGTCTACCACCCCTCCACTTT
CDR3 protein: CASRKQGLPPLHF

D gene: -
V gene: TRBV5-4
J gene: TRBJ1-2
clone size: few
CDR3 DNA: TGTGCCAGCAGTCATGACTGGGACGATGGCTACACCTTC
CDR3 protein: CASSHDWDDGYTF

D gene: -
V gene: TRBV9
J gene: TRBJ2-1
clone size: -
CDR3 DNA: TGTGCCAGCAGCGAGCCCGAAGGTGCGGGGGCGGAGGGTGAGCAGTTCTTC
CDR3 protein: CASSEPEGAGAEGEQFF

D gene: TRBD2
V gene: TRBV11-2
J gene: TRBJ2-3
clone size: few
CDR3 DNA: TGTGCCAGCAGCTTATTAGCGGGAGCTAGCACAGATACGCAGTATTTT
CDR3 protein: CASSLLAGASTDTQYF

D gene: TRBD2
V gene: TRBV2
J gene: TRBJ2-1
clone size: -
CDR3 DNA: TGTGCCAGCGGTACTAGCGGGACAACCTACAATGAGCAGTTCTTC
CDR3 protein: CASGTSGTTYNEQFF

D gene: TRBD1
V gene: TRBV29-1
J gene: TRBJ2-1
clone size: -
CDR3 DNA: TGCAGCTCCCCAGGGAGACAGGGGGAGCAGTTCTTC
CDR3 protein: CSSPGRQGEQFF

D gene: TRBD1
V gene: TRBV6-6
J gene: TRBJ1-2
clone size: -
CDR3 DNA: TGTGCCAGCAGGACAGGGTATGGCTACACCTTC
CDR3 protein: CASRTGYGYTF

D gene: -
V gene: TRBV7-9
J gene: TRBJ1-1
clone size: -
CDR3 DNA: TGTGCCAGCAGCTTAGGAGGGGGTAAAGCTTTCTTT
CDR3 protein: CASSLGGGKAFF

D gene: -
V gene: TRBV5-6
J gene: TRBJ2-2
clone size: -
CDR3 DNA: TGTGCCAGCAGCTTCACTCGCACCGGGGAGCTGTTTTTT
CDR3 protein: CASSFTRTGELFF

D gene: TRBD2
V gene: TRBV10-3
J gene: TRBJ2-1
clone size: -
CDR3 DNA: TGTGCCATCAGGCGGACTAGCGGGGGGTACAATGAGCAGTTCTTC
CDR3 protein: CAIRRTSGGYNEQFF

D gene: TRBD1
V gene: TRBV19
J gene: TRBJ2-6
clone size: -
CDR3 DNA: TGTGCCAGTAGTGACAGGGTCTCTGGGGCCAACGTCCTGACTTTC
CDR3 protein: CASSDRVSGANVLTF

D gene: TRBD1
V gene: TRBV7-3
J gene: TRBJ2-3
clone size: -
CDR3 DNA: TGTGCCAGCAGCCCTACAGGGGGGACAGATACGCAGTATTTT
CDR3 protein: CASSPTGGTDTQYF

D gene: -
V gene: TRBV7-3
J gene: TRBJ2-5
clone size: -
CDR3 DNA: TGTGCCAGCAGCTCAGGCAGCCAAGAGACCCAGTACTTC
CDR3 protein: CASSSGSQETQYF

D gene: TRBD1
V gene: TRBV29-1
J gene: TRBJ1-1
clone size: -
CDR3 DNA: TGCAGCGTCCTGGGGACAGGGGATTTAGAAGCTTTCTTT
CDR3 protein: CSVLGTGDLEAFF

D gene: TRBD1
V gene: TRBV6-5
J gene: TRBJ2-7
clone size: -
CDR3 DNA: TGTGCCAGCAGTTACGTAGGACAGGGGAGCGACGAGCAGTACTTC
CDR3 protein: CASSYVGQGSDEQYF

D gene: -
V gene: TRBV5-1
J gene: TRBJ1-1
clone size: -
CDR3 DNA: TGCGCCAGCAGCTTTTTTACTGAGAACACTGAAGCTTTCTTT
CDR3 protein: CASSFFTENTEAFF

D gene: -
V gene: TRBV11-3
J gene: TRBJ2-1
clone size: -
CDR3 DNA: TGTGCCAGCAGCTTAGCGCGGGGACACAATGAGCAGTTCTTC
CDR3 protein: CASSLARGHNEQFF

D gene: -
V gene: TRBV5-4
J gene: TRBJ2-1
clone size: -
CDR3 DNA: TGTGCCAGCAGCACCGATGCAGGGCCTAGCTCCTACAATGAGCAGTTCTTC
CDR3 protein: CASSTDAGPSSYNEQFF

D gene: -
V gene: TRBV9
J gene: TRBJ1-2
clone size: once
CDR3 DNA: TGTGCCAGCAGCGTGGGAGGCGAAGGCTACACCTTC
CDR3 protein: CASSVGGEGYTF

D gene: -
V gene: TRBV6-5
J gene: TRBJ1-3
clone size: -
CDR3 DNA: TGTGCCAGCAGAAGACAAGGGAGGGATGACACCATATATTTT
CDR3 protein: CASRRQGRDDTIYF

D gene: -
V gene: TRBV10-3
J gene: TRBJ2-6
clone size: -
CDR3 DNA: TGTGCCGCTCACACTCCTGAGGCCAACGTCCTGACTTTC
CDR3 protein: CAAHTPEANVLTF

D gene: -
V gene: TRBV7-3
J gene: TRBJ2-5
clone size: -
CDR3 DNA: TGTGCCAGCAGCTTTAATGGGGAGACCCAGTACTTC
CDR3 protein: CASSFNGETQYF

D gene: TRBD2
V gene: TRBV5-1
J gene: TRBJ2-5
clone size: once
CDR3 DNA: TGCGCCAGCAGCCCGGGACTAGCGCAAGAGACCCAGTACTTC
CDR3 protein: CASSPGLAQETQYF

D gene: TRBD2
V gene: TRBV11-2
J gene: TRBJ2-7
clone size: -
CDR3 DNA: TGTGCCAGCAGTTCCGTTTTAGCGGGAGGGCCTGACGAGCAGTACTTC
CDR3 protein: CASSSVLAGGPDEQYF

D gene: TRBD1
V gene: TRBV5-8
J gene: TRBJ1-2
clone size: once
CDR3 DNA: TGTGCCAGCAGCCGTGAACTACAGGGGTCCAGTGGCTACACCTTC
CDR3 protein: CASSRELQGSSGYTF

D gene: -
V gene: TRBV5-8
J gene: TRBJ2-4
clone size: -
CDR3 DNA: TGTGCCAGCAGCCCCTATTACGGGCCTAAAAACATTCAGTACTTC
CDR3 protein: CASSPYYGPKNIQYF

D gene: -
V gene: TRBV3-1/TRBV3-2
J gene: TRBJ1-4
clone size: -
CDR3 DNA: TGTGCCAGCAGCCAAACGGGTCGAGATAATGAAAAACTGTTTTTT
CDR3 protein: CASSQTGRDNEKLFF

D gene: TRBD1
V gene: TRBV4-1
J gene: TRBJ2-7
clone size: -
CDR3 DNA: TGCGCCAGCAGCCAAGGAGACAGGGGGCTTGGGGAGCAGTACTTC
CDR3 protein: CASSQGDRGLGEQYF

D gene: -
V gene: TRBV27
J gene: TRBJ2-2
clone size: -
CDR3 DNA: TGTGCCAGCAGTTTGGGGCGGACCGGGGAGCTGTTTTTT
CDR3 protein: CASSLGRTGELFF

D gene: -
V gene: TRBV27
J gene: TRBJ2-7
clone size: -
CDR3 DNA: TGTGCCAGCAGTCCCCCCGGCTACGAGCAGTACTTC
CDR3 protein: CASSPPGYEQYF

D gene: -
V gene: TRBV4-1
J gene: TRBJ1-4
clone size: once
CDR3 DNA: TGCGCCAGCAGCCAAGAGATAGGACAGATTAATGAAAAACTGTTTTTT
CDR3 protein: CASSQEIGQINEKLFF

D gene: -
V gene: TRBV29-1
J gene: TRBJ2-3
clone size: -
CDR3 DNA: TGCAGCGTTGGATTAGGTTTGGCAGATACGCAGTATTTT
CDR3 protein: CSVGLGLADTQYF

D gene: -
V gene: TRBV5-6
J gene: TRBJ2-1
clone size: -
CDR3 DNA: TGTGCCAGCAGCTTGAGGTGGCCCGTCTCCTACAATGAGCAGTTCTTC
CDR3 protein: CASSLRWPVSYNEQFF

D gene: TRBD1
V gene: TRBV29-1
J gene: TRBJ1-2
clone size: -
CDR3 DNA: TGCAGCGTTGAAATCGGTGGGACAGGGGACCCACCTAACTATGGCTACACCTTC
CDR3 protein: CSVEIGGTGDPPNYGYTF

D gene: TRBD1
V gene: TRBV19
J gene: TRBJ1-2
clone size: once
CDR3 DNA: TGTGCCAGTAGTATAGGGCGGGACAGAAGAAACTATGGCTACACCTTC
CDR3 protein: CASSIGRDRRNYGYTF

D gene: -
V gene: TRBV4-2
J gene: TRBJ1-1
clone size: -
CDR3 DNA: TGTGCCAGCAGCCAAGGGAAGAACACTGAAGCTTTCTTT
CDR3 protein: CASSQGKNTEAFF

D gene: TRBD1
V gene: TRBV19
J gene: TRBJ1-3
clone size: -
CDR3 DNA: TGTGCCAGTAGTACCAGACAGGGTTGGGACGATCGTCGGAACACCATATATTTT
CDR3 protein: CASSTRQGWDDRRNTIYF

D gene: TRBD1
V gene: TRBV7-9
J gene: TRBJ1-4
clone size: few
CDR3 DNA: TGTGCCAGCAGCTTAATACAGGGGGCGCAAGAAAAACTGTTTTTT
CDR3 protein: CASSLIQGAQEKLFF

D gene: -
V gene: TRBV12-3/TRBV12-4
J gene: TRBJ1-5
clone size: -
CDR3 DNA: TGTGCCAGCAGTTGGGCTGGGCAGCCCCAGCATTTT
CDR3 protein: CASSWAGQPQHF

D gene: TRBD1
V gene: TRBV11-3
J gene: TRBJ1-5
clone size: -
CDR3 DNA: TGTGCCAGCAGCTTAGGCAGGGGGCTAAGCAATCAGCCCCAGCATTTT
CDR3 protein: CASSLGRGLSNQPQHF

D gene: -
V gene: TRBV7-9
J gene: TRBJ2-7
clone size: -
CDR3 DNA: TGTGCCAGCAGCTCAGAGGCGGGGAGAACCTACGAGCAGTACTTC
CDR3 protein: CASSSEAGRTYEQYF

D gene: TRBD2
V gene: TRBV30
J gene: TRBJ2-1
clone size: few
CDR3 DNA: TGTGCCTGTCGGGCAGCGGGGGGGCACACTGAGCAGTTCTTC
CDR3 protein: CACRAAGGHTEQFF

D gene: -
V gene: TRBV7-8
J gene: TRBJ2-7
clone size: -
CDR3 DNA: TGTGCCAGCAGCTCCCTTGGTGGGCGCTCCTACGAGCAGTACTTC
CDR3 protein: CASSSLGGRSYEQYF

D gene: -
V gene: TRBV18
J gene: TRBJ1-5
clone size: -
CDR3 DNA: TGTGCCAGCTCACCGGACAGTTATCAGCCCCAGCATTTT
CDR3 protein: CASSPDSYQPQHF

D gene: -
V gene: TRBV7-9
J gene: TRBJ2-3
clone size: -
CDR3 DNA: TGTGCCAGCAGCCCCCCCCCACTCAATCTGGTTGAAGATACGCAGTATTTT
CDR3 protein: CASSPPPLNLVEDTQYF

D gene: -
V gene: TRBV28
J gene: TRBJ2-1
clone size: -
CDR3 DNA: TGTGCCAGCAGTAGCCGGAGGAACTCCTACAATGAGCAGTTCTTC
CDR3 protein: CASSSRRNSYNEQFF

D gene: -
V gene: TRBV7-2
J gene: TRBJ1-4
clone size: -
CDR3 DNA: TGTGCCAGCAGCCTGAGGAGGGTTAATAATGAAAAACTGTTTTTT
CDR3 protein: CASSLRRVNNEKLFF

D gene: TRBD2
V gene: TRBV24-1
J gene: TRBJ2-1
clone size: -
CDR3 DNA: TGTGCCACCAGTGAAACGGGAGGGCCGAATGAGCAGTTCTTC
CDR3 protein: CATSETGGPNEQFF

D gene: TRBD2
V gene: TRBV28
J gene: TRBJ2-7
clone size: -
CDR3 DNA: TGTGCCAGCAGTTCCCCCCGAGAGGCGGGAGTCATTTACGAGCAGTACTTC
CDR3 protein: CASSSPREAGVIYEQYF

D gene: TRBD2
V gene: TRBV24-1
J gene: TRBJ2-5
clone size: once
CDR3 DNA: TGTGCCACCAGTGATCCGGGACAGCTATTGGAACTAGCGGGAACAGGGGCAGAGACCCAGTACTTC
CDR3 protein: CATSDPGQLLELAGTGAETQYF